The entry below gives a single T cell receptor beta chain sequence along with its context. This clone has more than one count but fewer than ten. Its recognized antigen is unknown. No base quality values were provided; no much bigger clone lies one nucleotide off. The CDR3, cysteine through phenylalanine, is 20 amino acids long. Only the CDR3 region is kept as DNA, spanning 60 bases read in frame from base 1. CDR1 and CDR2 are read off the germline V gene as MDHEN and SYDVKM. V trim: 5 bases; J trim: 6 bases; unmatched bases: 23. This record belongs to a study of blood T cell repertoires in COVID-19 (dated by TCRdb to 2018 to 2020). Background on the whole study: Samples covering the acute and convalescent phases of COVID-19 were provided by collaborators in the United States, Italy and Spain. The repertoires were released in a freely available public database meant as a resource for research on the immune response to SARS-CoV-2. Nearly every sample came with metadata listing a de-identified subject ID, COVID-19 status, age in years and sex. Deeply sampled blood TCRbeta repertoires from subjects exposed to, actively infected with, or recovered from COVID-19 were included in the dataset. The prospective study material was composed of cDNA or gDNA derived from T cells, B-cell-depleted T cells, or PBMCs. Samples came from the ongoing ImmuneRACE study (first 160 participants) plus 1,254 subjects from 6 global collaborators. Where available, HLA class I and class II types were obtained from metadata supplied by the sample provider rather than from assay-based typing. Overall study results and their limits: Clinical and demographic metadata were provided uncurated, with the amount varying by source and participant.

TCRbeta CDR3 regions were amplified from genomic DNA by means of the immunoSEQ Assay, a bias-controlled multiplex PCR. Per the source publication's procedure: The number of nucleated cells in each sample was estimated by amplification of reference gene primers within the assay. Sequence reads were collapsed and filtered to measure the absolute abundance of every unique TCRbeta CDR3 rearrangement. For each sample, productive Simpson clonality was calculated by taking the square root of Simpson's diversity index across productive rearrangements. TCRdb took this table from immuneACCESS and kept in-frame rearrangements with V and J called. Such tables lack part of the clones; where checked against another copy, unresolved V genes explain under half of the gap, and the rest is unexplained. V, J and clone size derive from that table, while D and trimming were established from the DNA sequence. For this sample the table gives just over 35,000 clones, of which 87% were detected only once. The ten top clones hold around 20% of the sample.

The collaborating institutions used their own protocols to collect whole blood in K2EDTA tubes. For TCRbeta analysis, collaborators shipped samples in one of three forms: frozen whole blood, isolated PBMCs, or DNA extracted from either of those sample types. The chain is assembled from TRBV28 and TRBJ2-5, with 11 central nucleotides matching TRBD2. This sequence originates from a man aged 55 to 70 with acute or convalescent COVID-19. The sample consisted of peripheral blood. DNA sequence: TGTGCCAGCAGTCCTCCCCTAGGGCTAGCGGGAGGCCCTCCCCCTAAGACCCAGTACTTC. Its product reads: CASSPPLGLAGGPPPKTQYF.